The 2 T cell receptor beta chains in this list originate from one sample, sequenced in a study of regulatory T cells in long-lasting Graves disease. Arm-PCR of CDR3 regions and iRepertoire HTBI primers were the basis on which TCR beta libraries were built. Each CDR3 protein is one row after TCRdb ran MiXCR on the multiplex PCR reads. The sample holds around 420,000 distinct CDR3 sequences, over 12% seen once. The time point here: newly diagnosed GD, antithyroid drugs for less than 3 months. Extracted PBMC RNA gave rise to the TCR library. These data were also filed under a second study, of T cells in Graves' hyperthyroidism and ophthalmopathy.

The source material was peripheral blood mononuclear cells (PBMCs), sampled at new diagnosis, from a patient treated with antithyroid drugs. Every receptor here comes from a woman aged 40 to 49 with Graves disease.

This rearrangement joins TRBV20-1 to TRBJ2-2; the match to TRBD2 covers 7 bases. In germline, CDR1 is DFQATT, CDR2 SNEGSKA (reference sequence). V lost 8 bases to trimming and J lost 2 bases; unmatched junction nucleotides: 8. This CDR3 has 14 amino acids. The CDR3 loop reads CSPKRGRNTGELFF. In nucleotides, the CDR3 is TGCAGTCCAAAGCGGGGCCGTAACACCGGGGAGCTGTTTTTT.

This clonotype was found many times. The rearrangement joins TRBV12-5 to TRBJ2-3, with 9 bases lining up with TRBD1. Germline V gene lookup returns CDR1 LGHNT and CDR2 FRNRAP. The CDR3 runs to 17 residues. The V and J ends lost 3 bases and 3 bases, in that order; junction bases with no gene match: 10. CDR3 bases: TGTGCTAGTGGTTTAAGGGACAGGGTTAATGGTACAGATACGCAGTATTTT. Its translation is CASGLRDRVNGTDTQYF. Complete variable domain (other parts from reference TRBV12-5 and TRBJ2-3): DARVTQTPRHKVTEMGQEVTMRCQPILGHNTVFWYRQTMMQGLELLAYFRNRAPLDDSGMPKDRFSAEMPDATLATLKIQPSEPRDSAVYFCASGLRDRVNGTDTQYFGPGTRLTVL.